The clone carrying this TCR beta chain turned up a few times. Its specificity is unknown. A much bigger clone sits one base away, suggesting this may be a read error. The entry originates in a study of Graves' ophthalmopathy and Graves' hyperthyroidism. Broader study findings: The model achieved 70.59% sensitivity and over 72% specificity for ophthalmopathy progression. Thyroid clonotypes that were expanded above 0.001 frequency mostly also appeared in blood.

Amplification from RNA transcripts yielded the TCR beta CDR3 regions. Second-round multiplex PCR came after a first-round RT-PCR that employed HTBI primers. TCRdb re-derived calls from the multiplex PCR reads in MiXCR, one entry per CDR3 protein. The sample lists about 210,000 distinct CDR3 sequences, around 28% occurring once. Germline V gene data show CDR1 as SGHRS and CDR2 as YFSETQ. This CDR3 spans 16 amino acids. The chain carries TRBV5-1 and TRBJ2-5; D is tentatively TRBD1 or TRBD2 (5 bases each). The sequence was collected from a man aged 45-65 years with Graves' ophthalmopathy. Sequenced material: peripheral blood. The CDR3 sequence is CASSLVSGLTQETKYF. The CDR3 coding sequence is TGCGCCAGCAGCTTGGTCTCGGGGCTCACCCAAGAGACCAAGTACTTC. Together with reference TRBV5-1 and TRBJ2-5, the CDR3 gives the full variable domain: KAGVTQTPRYLIKTRGQQVTLSCSPISGHRSVSWYQQTPGQGLQFLFEYFSETQRNKGNFPGRFSGRQFSNSRSEMNVSTLELGDSALYLCASSLVSGLTQETKYFGPGTRLLVL.